This T cell receptor beta chain was sequenced for a study of response to subunit inactivated influenza vaccine. Findings and limits, study-wide: A suggestion made by the authors is that each seasonal influenza vaccination recruits few new T cells.

This clonotype was seen repeatedly, ten times or more. Its specificity is unknown. Deletions cut 0 bases from V and 2 bases from J, with 11 bases between. CDR1 is SGHDN and CDR2 is FVKESK in the germline V gene. The CDR3 runs 15 residues. TCRdb used MiXCR to reprocess the RT-PCR reads, holding one entry per CDR3 protein. Of about 520,000 distinct CDR3 sequences in the sample, approximately 7.3% were seen once. This chain uses TRBV14 with TRBJ2-7; D is uncertain. The clonotype comes from a man aged 50-75 years who received an inactivated influenza vaccine. Here the sequenced sample was PBMCs from blood, taken less than 25 months after vaccination. The CDR3 DNA reads as TGTGCCAGCAGCCAAGATTACCGCCCGGCCTACGAGCAGTACTTC. Translated: CASSQDYRPAYEQYF.